This TCR beta chain stems from a study of cytomegalovirus exposure and HLA in healthy donors. Findings and limits, study-wide: Confirmation was obtained in vitro that a few CMV-associated chains are specific for CMV antigens. The study designated over 150 TCR beta chains cytomegalovirus-associated.

With respect to this clone: The antigen is not known.

Each of the donors was a healthy bone marrow donor. The germline CDR1 and CDR2 sequences are SGHVS and FNYEAQ. The CDR3 spans 16 residues. V gave up 4 bases and J gave up 4 bases, with 20 bases separating them. The PCR made use of 60 Vbeta and 13 Jbeta primers. TCRdb's copy holds only in-frame clones and misses some; the assay was immunoSEQ multiplex PCR. The sample contains 100,000 or so clones, roughly four fifths of which appear only once. The source is a man aged 25 to 40 in good health and CMV-seropositive. The V call is TRBV7-6, the J call TRBJ2-7; D perhaps matches TRBD2 (9 bases). Sequencing was performed on PBMCs. This CDR3 is CASSSDQGAGGYEQYF. CDR3 sequence (DNA): TGTGCCAGCAGCTCCGACCAGGGGGCGGGAGGGTACGAGCAGTACTTC.